This is a list of T cell receptor beta chains from one sample in a study of CD8+CD57+ T cells in acquired aplastic anemia. Each CDR3 protein is one row after TCRdb ran MiXCR on the reads. The repertoire includes about 68,000 distinct CDR3 sequences, roughly half of them detected once, and around 8.8% sits in the top ten. The sample taken for sequencing was sorted CD4+, CD8+, or CD8+CD57+ T cells (not recorded which) from PBMCs. The source is a human donor in good health, serving as a control. The CDR3 runs from the conserved cysteine through the conserved F or W. The D gene is left open where the match is weak. Rows may omit the clone size; those that give it use once, few, many or a size class.

v_call	j_call	d_call	clone_size	cdr3_nt	cdr3_aa
TRBV19	TRBJ2-1	TRBD2	many	TGTGCCAGTAGTAGGCTCTCGCCTAGCGGGGGGAACAATGAGCAGTTCTTC	CASSRLSPSGGNNEQFF
TRBV7-3	TRBJ1-1	TRBD1	NA	TGTGCCAGCAGCTCGACAGGGTTAGGGGACACTGAAGCTTTCTTT	CASSSTGLGDTEAFF
TRBV7-7	TRBJ2-1	TRBD2	NA	TGTGCTAGCAGCTCGGGACTATCAAGGCATTACAATGAGCAGTTCTTC	CASSSGLSRHYNEQFF
TRBV25-1	TRBJ2-2	NA	NA	TGTGCCAGCAGTGACGTATTGGCTTTGAACACCGGGGAGCTGTTTTTT	CASSDVLALNTGELFF
TRBV27	TRBJ2-3	TRBD1	many	TGTGCCAGCAGTCTCGGGACAGCCTTTGGCACAGATACGCAGTATTTT	CASSLGTAFGTDTQYF
TRBV11-1	TRBJ1-6	TRBD1	NA	TGTGCCAGCAGCTTCCGGGAGGGACAGGGGCCTAGCTCCTATAATTCGCCCCCCCACTTT	CASSFREGQGPSSYNSPPHF
TRBV20-1	TRBJ2-3	NA	many	TGCAGTGCCCCTTCGAGGACTACGATTACAGATACGCAGTATTTT	CSAPSRTTITDTQYF
TRBV12-3/TRBV12-4	TRBJ2-1	TRBD1	NA	TGTGCCGGCATCCCAGCAGGGGGCGCTCCTAATGAGCAGTTCTTC	CAGIPAGGAPNEQFF
TRBV7-8	TRBJ2-1	TRBD2	many	TGTGCCAGCAGCTTAGTGGCTAGCGGGCTATACAATGAGCAGTTCTTC	CASSLVASGLYNEQFF
TRBV11-3	TRBJ1-6	NA	NA	TGTGCCAGCAGCTCAACCGGGGAAGGTCCCCTCCACTTT	CASSSTGEGPLHF
TRBV7-9	TRBJ1-1	NA	many	TGTGCCAGCAGCTTAGAAGGGGCTGAAGCTTTCTTT	CASSLEGAEAFF
TRBV6-6	TRBJ1-4	NA	many	TGTGCCAGCAGTTACCCGGGTTTTGGCGAAAAACTGTTTTTT	CASSYPGFGEKLFF
TRBV19	TRBJ1-2	NA	NA	TGTGCCAGTAGCATGGGACCGAGAGCACGGGGCTACACCTTC	CASSMGPRARGYTF
TRBV12-3/TRBV12-4	TRBJ1-1	TRBD1	NA	TGTGCCGGCAGTCGACAGGGGGCCGACACTGAAGCCTTCTTT	CAGSRQGADTEAFF
TRBV19	TRBJ1-2	NA	many	TGTGCCAGTAGTCCGGGGGCACTCAACCTGGCTAACTATGGCTACACCTTC	CASSPGALNLANYGYTF
TRBV9	TRBJ2-5	TRBD2	once	TGTGCCAGCAGCGTAGATCCGGGAGGGACCCAGTACTTC	CASSVDPGGTQYF
TRBV20-1	TRBJ1-1	NA	many	TGCAGTGCTCTGACCGTCGGGGAGGTCACTGAAGCTTTCTTT	CSALTVGEVTEAFF
TRBV10-2	TRBJ1-1	NA	NA	TGCGCCAGCCGGAAACAGGGTGGTAGAATGAACACTGAAGCTTTCTTT	CASRKQGGRMNTEAFF
TRBV7-9	TRBJ2-5	NA	NA	TGTGCCAGCAGCTTGAGTGAAGGCGCGGCCCAGTACTTC	CASSLSEGAAQYF
TRBV19	TRBJ1-5	TRBD1	NA	TGTGCCAGTAGTATTCCGGGACAGGGGGCTAAACAGCCCCAGCATTTT	CASSIPGQGAKQPQHF
TRBV6-1	TRBJ2-1	NA	many	TGTGCCAGCACGACGGGAGACGTCTATGAGCAGTTCTTC	CASTTGDVYEQFF
TRBV29-1	TRBJ2-6	NA	NA	TGCAGCGTGGCGCAGGGGGGGTTTAGCTCTGGGGCCAACGTCCTGACTTTC	CSVAQGGFSSGANVLTF
TRBV10-1	TRBJ1-6	NA	NA	TGTGCCAGCAGTTGGGGCGGAAATTCACCCCTCCACTTT	CASSWGGNSPLHF
TRBV10-3	TRBJ2-3	NA	NA	TGTGCCATCAGTGAGTCATCAGGGGCAGATACGCAGTATTTT	CAISESSGADTQYF
TRBV20-1	TRBJ2-1	TRBD2	NA	TGCAGTGCCCTGAGGACTAGCGGGAGTTTATATGAGCAGTTCTTC	CSALRTSGSLYEQFF
TRBV10-3	TRBJ1-1	NA	NA	TGTGCCATCAGCACCACATACACTGAAGCTTTCTTT	CAISTTYTEAFF
TRBV2	TRBJ1-2	NA	NA	TGTGCCAGCAGAGATCCGGGGGCCTACACCTTC	CASRDPGAYTF
TRBV14	TRBJ1-6	NA	NA	TGTGCCAGCAGCCAAGGAGGTTATAATTCACCCCTCCACTTT	CASSQGGYNSPLHF
TRBV5-1	TRBJ1-1	NA	few	TGCGCCAGCAGCTTGGTTGGGGCGCTGGACACTGAAGCTTTCTTT	CASSLVGALDTEAFF
TRBV19	TRBJ2-5	TRBD1	few	TGTGCCAGTAGTCAACAGGGGCGGCAAGAGACCCAGTACTTC	CASSQQGRQETQYF
TRBV20-1	TRBJ2-1	NA	NA	TGCAGTGCCAGAAACAGGGAAAGCTCCTACAATGAGCAGTTCTTC	CSARNRESSYNEQFF
TRBV29-1	TRBJ2-7	NA	NA	TGCAGCGTTGTAGGAGGGTACGAGCAGTACTTC	CSVVGGYEQYF
TRBV10-3	TRBJ2-1	NA	NA	TGTGCCATCAGTGAGTCGAGGCAATACAATGAGCAGTTCTTC	CAISESRQYNEQFF
TRBV20-1	TRBJ1-1	NA	medium-sized	TGCAGTGTCGAGGACAGGAACACTGAAGCTTTCTTT	CSVEDRNTEAFF
TRBV2	TRBJ2-1	NA	medium-sized	TGTGCCAGCATGGGGGACGGGCAGTTCTTC	CASMGDGQFF
TRBV19	TRBJ1-1	TRBD1	NA	TGTGCCAGTAAGACAGGGCCTAACACTGAAGCTTTCTTT	CASKTGPNTEAFF
TRBV10-3	TRBJ2-3	TRBD2	once	TGTGCCATCAGATCCGGGACTAAGTCAGATACGCAGTATTTT	CAIRSGTKSDTQYF
TRBV20-1	TRBJ2-1	NA	NA	TGCAGTGCTATGCCCAAAAGTGAGCAGTTCTTC	CSAMPKSEQFF
TRBV27	TRBJ2-7	TRBD1	many	TGTGCCAGCAGTTTTTACCCAGGGGGCGAGCAGTACTTC	CASSFYPGGEQYF
TRBV2	TRBJ2-1	TRBD1	many	TGTGCCAGCAGAAGAGGACAGGGGGATTCCTACAATGAGCAGTTCTTC	CASRRGQGDSYNEQFF
TRBV5-5	TRBJ1-1	NA	few	TGTGCCAGCAGCTTGGTGCCGGGGGCCACTGAAGCTTTCTTT	CASSLVPGATEAFF